Below, one T cell receptor beta chain is given with its context. This clone was detected once. It has no known antigen specificity. No much larger clonotype is one base removed from it; base qualities were not supplied. These data come from a study of blood T cell repertoires in COVID-19 (dated by TCRdb to 2020 to 2021). Study-wide context: Collaborator samples came from the United States, Italy and Spain and covered acute and convalescent phases of COVID-19. The material from the prospective study consisted of cDNA or gDNA derived from T cells, B-cell-depleted T cells, or PBMCs. Deeply sampled blood TCRbeta repertoires from subjects exposed to, actively infected with, or recovered from COVID-19 were included in the dataset. The repertoires were released in a freely available public database intended as a resource for research on the immune response to SARS-CoV-2. Samples came from the ongoing ImmuneRACE study (first 160 participants) plus 1,254 subjects from 6 global collaborators. Nearly every sample came with metadata listing a de-identified subject ID, COVID-19 status, age in years and sex. Where HLA class I and class II types were available, the types were taken from metadata supplied by the sample provider, not from assay-based typing.

Beyond this particular receptor, the publication reports: Clinical and demographic metadata were provided uncurated, with the amount varying by source and participant.

The CDR3, from cysteine to phenylalanine, totals 14 residues. This entry keeps only the CDR3 DNA: 42 bases, framed from base 1. The junction carries 13 bases between V and J, which are trimmed by 1 base and 7 bases respectively. From a lookup of the germline V gene (reference sequence), CDR1 and CDR2 are LGHDT and YNNKEL. Whole blood was collected in K2EDTA tubes by collaborating institutions according to the institutions' own protocols. For TCRbeta analysis, collaborator samples were shipped as frozen whole blood, as isolated PBMCs, or as DNA extracted from either sample type. The immunoSEQ Assay, a bias-controlled multiplex PCR, was used to amplify TCRbeta CDR3 regions from genomic DNA. Concerning the study's data processing: The number of nucleated cells in each sample was estimated by amplification of reference gene primers within the assay. Sequence reads were collapsed and filtered to measure the absolute abundance of every unique TCRbeta CDR3 rearrangement. Productive Simpson clonality was computed per sample as the square root of Simpson's diversity index over productive rearrangements. TCRdb's version of the immuneACCESS table is confined to in-frame rearrangements and falls short of the full clone set. An unresolved V gene accounts for under half of the shortfall where checked; the remainder is of unknown origin. V, J and clone size derive from that table, while D and trimming were established from the DNA sequence. The sample data list about 200,000 clones, and almost 85% of these were observed just once. 6.5% to 7% of the sample is in the top ten clones.

The sequenced sample was peripheral blood. Rearrangement joined TRBV3-1 (or the pseudogene TRBV3-2) to TRBJ1-1; the D gene is perhaps TRBD1, on 6 matching bases. This clonotype was sampled from a human donor with acute or convalescent COVID-19. The donor label of this sample is uncertain. This receptor carries the CDR3 CASSQGGQYYEAFF. In nucleotide form, the sequence is TGTGCCAGCAGCCAAGGGGGGCAATATTATGAAGCTTTCTTT.